This TCR beta chain was sequenced for a study of glioma-infiltrating T cells. Overall study findings and caveats: Patients with low tissue-blood divergence carried a signature set of shared blood CDR3 motifs. Tissue and blood shared very few CDR3 sequences.

The germline CDR1 and CDR2 sequences are LNHNV and YYDKDF (reference sequence). The CDR3 runs 12 residues. J lost 11 bases, V lost 8 bases, and 11 bases had no gene match. The iRepertoire nested amplicon-rescue multiplex PCR amplified TCR alpha and beta CDR3s from RNA. Via MiXCR, TCRdb re-called the multiplex PCR reads, giving one row per CDR3 protein. The top ten clones hold more than 10% of a sample with around 390,000 distinct CDR3 sequences, roughly two fifths of them seen once. Worth noting for this clonotype: Antigen unknown. This may come from a read error, since a much larger clone is one base off.

The genes are TRBV15 and TRBJ2-5, with 7 bases aligning to TRBD1. The TCR comes from a human donor with low-grade glioma or glioblastoma, undergoing nonglioma brain surgery, or in good health (not recorded which). The sequenced sample consisted of glioma tissue, nonneoplastic brain tissue, or PBMCs (not recorded which). CDR3: CATRDSTYDQYF. CDR3 in DNA: TGTGCCACCCGGGACAGCACCTACGATCAGTACTTC.